The 9 T cell receptor beta chains given below trace back to one sample, sequenced in a study of early T cells in non-severe SARS-CoV-2 infection. MiXCR, applied by TCRdb to the 5' RACE reads, yields one record per CDR3 protein. This sample has roughly 40,000 distinct CDR3 sequences; approximately 6.3% occur once, and the top ten carry roughly 7.7%. The sequences come from whole blood, collected at baseline. These receptor sequences come from an adult who was a healthcare worker with PCR-confirmed SARS-CoV-2 infection or an uninfected control (not recorded which).

The chain couples TRBV10-3 to TRBJ2-6; D remains unclear. Germline V CDR1 and CDR2: ENHRY, SYGVKD. V was clipped by 2 bases and J by 4 bases, with 15 bases between them. This CDR3 comprises 17 residues. The CDR3 here is CAISEGGQVTGANVLTF. The CDR3 DNA reads TGTGCCATCAGTGAGGGTGGGCAGGTGACGGGGGCCAACGTCCTGACTTTC.

Only a few counts were recorded for this clonotype. V gene TRBV7-9 combines with J gene TRBJ1-1, with TRBD1 identical over 8 bases. The germline gives CDR1 SEHNR, CDR2 FQNEAQ (reference sequence). The CDR3 runs to 11 residues. With V trimmed by 7 bases and J by 7 bases, 2 bases remained unmatched. CDR3 region: CASKDRDEAFF. CDR3 in DNA: TGTGCCAGCAAGGACAGGGATGAAGCTTTCTTT.

This clonotype was counted at least ten times. The chain joins TRBV20-1 to TRBJ2-1, with TRBD2 matching 9 bases. The CDR3 length is 14 residues. The germline CDR1 and CDR2 sequences are DFQATT and SNEGSKA (reference sequence). With 6 bases clipped from V and 7 bases from J, the junction kept 10 bases outside the gene matches. DNA of the CDR3: TGCAGTGCCCCTCGCGGGGGGGCTTTGAATGAGCAGTTCTTC. Translation gives CSAPRGGALNEQFF.

This clonotype was recorded only once. This chain joins TRBV7-2 and TRBJ1-2; weak D call: TRBD1 (5 bases). Trimming shortened V by 1 base and J by 5 bases, and 11 bases separated the two germline ends. The CDR3 totals 14 residues. From germline, CDR1 is SGHTA and CDR2 FQGNSA. CDR3 in amino acids: CASSLGYRIYGYTF. For the CDR3, the DNA is TGTGCCAGCAGCTTAGGATACAGGATTTATGGCTACACCTTC.

The sample holds a few counts of this clonotype. The chain employs TRBV27 and TRBJ1-1; maybe TRBD1 (6 bases). The V gene lost 5 bases and the J gene lost 4 bases, with 11 bases spanning the gap. CDR3 length: 13 amino acids. Germline CDR1 MNHEY, CDR2 SMNVEV (reference sequence). CDR3 coding DNA: TGTGCCAGCAGTGAACAGGGCTTCACTGAAGCTTTCTTT. Amino acid sequence: CASSEQGFTEAFF.

This clonotype was recorded a few times. The chain uses TRBV27 and TRBJ2-1; 8 nucleotides line up with TRBD1. Germline lookup yields CDR1 MNHEY and CDR2 SMNVEV (reference sequence). V was pared by 3 bases and J by 8 bases, with 12 bases of the junction left unmatched. The CDR3 has 16 amino acids. The CDR3 spells CASSFLFPGQGDEQFF. Here the CDR3 DNA reads TGTGCCAGCAGTTTTCTCTTTCCCGGACAGGGAGATGAGCAGTTCTTC.

This clonotype was counted a few times. The chain combines TRBV25-1 with TRBJ2-3, with TRBD2 identical over 10 bases. This CDR3 spans 14 amino acids. The germline gives CDR1 MGHDK, CDR2 SYGVNS. V was clipped by 5 bases and J by 4 bases; unmatched bases: 3. DNA of the CDR3: TGTGCCAGCAGTTTAGCGGGGGGCCCAGATACGCAGTATTTT. This gives the protein CASSLAGGPDTQYF.

This clonotype was found many times. The genes are TRBV18 and TRBJ2-3, with a possible D match to TRBD2 (6 bases). Trimming cost V 5 bases and J 13 bases, with 13 bases left between them. CDR3 length: 11 residues. Germline CDR1 is KGHSH and CDR2 is LQKENI. The CDR3 here is CASSSIREKYF. CDR3 nucleotide sequence: TGTGCCAGCTCATCCATCCGGGAGAAGTATTTT.

The chain combines TRBV3-1 with TRBJ2-5, with 8 bases lining up with TRBD2. The CDR3 extends over 15 amino acids. CDR1 and CDR2 (germline): LGHDT, YNNKEL (reference sequence). V lost 6 bases, J lost 4 bases, and 10 bases stayed unmatched. CDR3 DNA: TGTGCCAGCAGTCGACCTAAAAGCGGGGGAGAGACCCAGTACTTC. It encodes CASSRPKSGGETQYF.